This entry concerns a single T cell receptor (beta chain). The antigen is not known. Autoimmune disease history or systemic immunosuppression barred patients. The CDR3 contains 13 residues. Germline V gene lookup returns CDR1 MDHEN and CDR2 SYDVKM. V gave up 6 bases and J gave up 4 bases, with 13 bases separating them. Using immunoSEQ multiplex PCR, the repertoire was profiled, and TCRdb retains in-frame clones only, with some absent. Counted here are roughly 86,000 clones, roughly nine tenths occurring once; the ten biggest clones make up 2.5% to 3%. The sample belongs to a study of OX40 agonist ivuxolimab in advanced cancers. Study results and caveats: Among T cells, CD8+ cells averaged more expanded clones than CD4+ cells.

V gene TRBV28 combines with J gene TRBJ2-7, with D unclear. The sequencing used CD4+ or CD8+ T cells sorted from blood, collected in a trial of the OX40 agonist ivuxolimab. The TCR comes from an adult with an advanced solid tumor such as melanoma, head and neck, liver or kidney cancer. CDR3 in amino acids: CASSPPRSYEQYF. The CDR3 DNA reads as TGTGCCAGCAGCCCCCCCAGGTCGTACGAGCAGTACTTC.